This T cell receptor (beta chain) was obtained from a study of T-cell memory formation after mild COVID-19. Study context: TCR clusters were largely donor specific. Study-wide results and limits: While clones contracting from day 15 to 85 were balanced between CD4 and CD8, later expanders leaned CD4+. The appearance of some responding clones in pre-infection memory suggested that cross-reactive memory joined.

TCRdb used MiXCR to reprocess the 5' RACE reads, holding one entry per CDR3 protein. The table records hundreds of thousands of distinct CDR3 sequences, around 17% of them present only once. This CDR3 has 13 residues. Trimming removed 8 bases from V and 8 bases from J, with 15 bases in between. This clonotype was detected only once. No antigen is known for it. Sequencing was carried out using PBMCs or a T cell subset sorted from them (not recorded which). The sequence came from an adult woman who had mild COVID-19 (a few samples of this study predate the infection). Cell type and time point are not known. The chain joins TRBV12-3 or TRBV12-4 to TRBJ1-4; no clear D gene. The CDR3 sequence: CASSLQSREKLFF. CDR3 sequence (DNA): TGTGCCAGCTCTTTACAGAGTAGAGAAAAACTGTTTTTT.